This section outlines one TCR beta chain sequence together with its context. Its antigen is currently unknown. Researchers amplified the TCR beta CDR3 regions from RNA transcripts. First-round RT-PCR with HTBI primers amplified the TCR CDR3 region. TCRdb processed the multiplex PCR reads anew with MiXCR; each CDR3 protein has one entry. The data show hundreds of thousands of distinct CDR3 sequences, approximately 15% seen once. The data derive from a study of T cells in Graves' hyperthyroidism and ophthalmopathy. The study's findings and limits: Separating ophthalmopathy from stable hyperthyroidism was achieved by a 13 V-J model.

The V and J ends lost 3 bases and 1 base respectively, with 9 bases between them. CDR3 length equals 14 residues. Germline-derived CDR1 and CDR2 are MGHDK and SYGVNS. The study left out patients who had uncontrolled infection, other autoimmune disease, pregnancy or lactation. The J gene is TRBJ1-1, the V gene TRBV25-1, with D maybe TRBD1 (5 bases). This TCR was sampled from a woman aged 25-40 years with Graves' hyperthyroidism. Specimen: blood. The CDR3 DNA follows: TGTGCCAGCAGTGACTCCGACAGGAACACTGAAGCTTTCTTT. Amino acids: CASSDSDRNTEAFF.